This T cell receptor (beta chain) is from a study of cytomegalovirus exposure and HLA in healthy donors. Overall study findings and caveats: Most observed TCR sequences were rare, whereas some public TCRs were detected in many donors.

Germline V gene data show CDR1 as ENHRY and CDR2 as SYGVKD. This CDR3 is built from 14 residues. The J segment lost 3 bases and the V segment lost 6 bases, leaving 7 bases of the junction unmatched. This clone was counted a single time. Its antigen is still unknown. A multiplex PCR was run with 60 Vbeta primers and 13 Jbeta primers. Assay: immunoSEQ multiplex PCR; the TCRdb copy retains only in-frame clones and omits some. The sample holds some 130,000 clones, 65% to 85% seen once. Sequenced sample: PBMCs. The receptor was isolated from a boy under 18 in good health and CMV-seronegative. This rearrangement joins TRBV10-3 to TRBJ1-2; 7 bases match TRBD1. The CDR3 loop reads CAIRPQGVDYGYTF. The CDR3 region has the DNA TGTGCCATCAGACCTCAGGGGGTCGACTATGGCTACACCTTC.